The 28 T cell receptor beta chains in this list originate from one sample, sequenced in a study of T cell changes during pregnancy in multiple sclerosis. Profiling relied on immunoSEQ multiplex PCR, and the TCRdb table lists in-frame clones only, not all of them. The sample consists of about 44,000 clones, about 96% of them appearing once. The sequencing here drew on peripheral blood, taken in the second trimester of pregnancy. The source is a female donor with multiple sclerosis, enrolled in a pregnancy study.

This clone was found a few times. The gene calls are TRBV5-1 and TRBJ1-1, with 9 bases matching TRBD1. Germline CDR1 is SGHRS and CDR2 is YFSETQ. J was trimmed by 0 bases and V by 1 base; bases with no gene match: 4. The length of the CDR3 is 16 residues. The CDR3: CASSLYGTGLNTEAFF. For the CDR3, the DNA is TGCGCCAGCAGCTTGTACGGGACAGGGTTGAACACTGAAGCTTTCTTT.

The chain links TRBV9 to TRBJ1-4, with D perhaps TRBD1 (6 bases). V was trimmed by 5 bases and J by 8 bases, leaving 25 bases between them. The germline CDR1 and CDR2 sequences are SGDLS and YYNGEE. CDR3 length: 17 residues. The CDR3 here is CASSDEQGTTRKEKLFF. For the CDR3, the DNA is TGTGCCAGCAGTGACGAACAGGGCACCACCCGAAAAGAAAAACTGTTTTTT. Full variable domain (outside the CDR3, taken from reference TRBV9 and TRBJ1-4): DSGVTQTPKHLITATGQRVTLRCSPRSGDLSVYWYQQSLDQGLQFLIQYYNGEERAKGNILERFSAQQFPDLHSELNLSSLELGDSALYFCASSDEQGTTRKEKLFFGSGTQLSVL.

The chain links TRBV11-3 to TRBJ2-1, with 12 bases matching TRBD2. V shed 3 bases, J shed 15 bases, and the junction held 9 bases outside the gene matches. This CDR3 has 14 amino acids. Germline lookup yields CDR1 SGHNT and CDR2 YENEEA. Written as DNA, the CDR3 is TGTGCCAGCAGCTTGGGGCTAGCGGGAGGGCTGGTGTTCTTC. Protein: CASSLGLAGGLVFF.

The chain links TRBV28 to TRBJ1-1; possible D gene TRBD1, 6 bases. V lost 4 bases and J lost 8, with 8 bases in between. This CDR3 spans 11 amino acids. In germline, CDR1 is MDHEN, CDR2 SYDVKM. CDR3 protein: CASSSGQEAFF. CDR3 bases: TGTGCCAGCAGTTCTGGACAGGAAGCTTTCTTT.

This chain uses TRBV15 with TRBJ2-1, with 8 bases aligning to TRBD2. J lost 3 bases, V lost 6 bases, and 7 bases had no gene match. CDR3 length: 15 amino acids. Looked up from germline, CDR1 is LNHNV and CDR2 is YYDKDF (reference sequence). In DNA form, the CDR3 reads TGTGCCACCAGGGAGGCGGGAGGAAACTACAATGAGCAGTTCTTC. Encoded protein: CATREAGGNYNEQFF.

This clone was detected a few times. The chain joins TRBV13 to TRBJ2-7; TRBD2 might be the D (6 bases). The germline gives CDR1 PRHDT, CDR2 FYEKMQ (reference sequence). The CDR3 contains 16 residues. V was clipped by 1 base and J by 0 bases, with 13 bases between them. Here the CDR3 reads CASSLVAGPSSYEQYF. CDR3 bases: TGTGCCAGCAGCTTAGTTGCGGGACCCAGCTCCTACGAGCAGTACTTC.

The chain is built from TRBV5-1 and TRBJ2-7, with D possibly TRBD1 on 6 matching bases. The CDR3 is 13 amino acids. With 4 bases removed from V and 2 bases from J, the gap between germline ends came to 10 bases. Germline CDR1 SGHRS, CDR2 YFSETQ. DNA of the CDR3: TGCGCCAGCAGCACACAGGGTCCCTACGAGCAGTACTTC. As protein: CASSTQGPYEQYF.

This sequence joins TRBV4-2 and TRBJ1-2; possible D gene TRBD1, 6 bases. Trimming took 1 base from V and 4 from J, leaving 16 bases between them. This CDR3 comprises 16 residues. Germline CDR1 and CDR2: LGHNA and YNFKEQ. CDR3 sequence: CASSQGVETGVYGYTF. As DNA, the CDR3 is TGTGCCAGCAGCCAAGGTGTAGAGACAGGTGTCTATGGCTACACCTTC.

V gene TRBV7-6 combines with J gene TRBJ1-1; 10 bases line up with TRBD1. CDR3 length equals 16 residues. Germline-derived CDR1 and CDR2 are SGHVS and FNYEAQ. The V segment lost 5 bases and the J segment 6 bases; nucleotides outside the gene matches: 12. This CDR3 is CASSLHPGTGDPEAFF. For the CDR3, the DNA is TGTGCCAGCAGCCTTCATCCCGGGACAGGGGACCCTGAAGCTTTCTTT.

This rearrangement joins TRBV7-6 to TRBJ2-3; 13 nucleotides agree with TRBD2. From germline, CDR1 is SGHVS and CDR2 FNYEAQ. This CDR3 has 15 amino acids. The junction had 3 bases not matched to a gene; V was cut back by 5 bases and J by 4 bases. CDR3: CASSLGLAGADTQYF. The CDR3 coding sequence is TGTGCCAGCAGCCTCGGACTAGCGGGAGCAGATACGCAGTATTTT.

The V gene is TRBV19, the J gene TRBJ2-7, with TRBD2 matching over 8 bases. This CDR3 has 17 residues. The V and J ends lost 4 bases and 4 bases, in that order; junction bases with no gene match: 15. Germline V gene lookup returns CDR1 LNHDA and CDR2 SQIVND (reference sequence). The CDR3 loop is CASSKAGAEHFVYEQYF. The CDR3 DNA is TGTGCCAGTAGTAAAGCGGGAGCCGAACACTTTGTGTACGAGCAGTACTTC.

The chain is built from TRBV5-4 and TRBJ1-1; TRBD1 agrees at 7 bases. Germline V lookup: CDR1 SGHNT, CDR2 YYREEE (reference sequence). V was pared by 5 bases and J by 4 bases, with 5 bases of the junction left unmatched. This CDR3 contains 13 residues. CDR3 sequence reads: CASRARQGTEAFF. The CDR3 DNA is TGTGCCAGCAGGGCACGACAGGGCACTGAAGCTTTCTTT.

This rearrangement joins TRBV4-3 to TRBJ1-1, with D hard to call. V lost 3 bases and J lost 2, with 10 bases in between. Germline values: CDR1 LGHNA, CDR2 YSLEER. This CDR3 has 14 residues. The CDR3 nucleotides are TGCGCCAGCAGCCACGGGGTCAGTAACACTGAAGCTTTCTTT. Amino acid sequence: CASSHGVSNTEAFF.

J is TRBJ1-1 and V is TRBV5-1; 10 bases agree with TRBD1. Germline trimming cut 4 bases from V and 1 base from J; bases unmatched to any gene: 10. Germline lookup yields CDR1 SGHRS and CDR2 YFSETQ. This CDR3 is built from 17 residues. CDR3 nucleotide sequence: TGCGCCAGCAGCCTTCGACAGGGGGCGAGTGCGAACACTGAAGCTTTCTTT. Residues: CASSLRQGASANTEAFF.

The rearrangement joins TRBV7-9 to TRBJ2-3; 12 nucleotides agree with TRBD2. V lost 0 bases to trimming and J lost 1 base; unmatched junction nucleotides: 2. The CDR3 consists of 17 residues. Germline CDR1 SEHNR, CDR2 FQNEAQ (reference sequence). CDR3: CASSLAASGRGTDTQYF. CDR3 in DNA: TGTGCCAGCAGCTTAGCGGCTAGCGGGAGGGGCACAGATACGCAGTATTTT.

The rearrangement uses TRBV18 and TRBJ2-1; D call uncertain. CDR1 KGHSH and CDR2 LQKENI come from the germline V gene. This CDR3 has 14 amino acids. Trimming stripped 0 bases from V and 3 bases from J, with 6 bases between. CDR3 nucleotide sequence: TGTGCCAGCTCACCACCGGGCAGCTACAATGAGCAGTTCTTC. Amino acid sequence: CASSPPGSYNEQFF.

The chain employs TRBV28 and TRBJ2-4; TRBD2 matches 15 bases. Germline-derived CDR1 and CDR2 are MDHEN and SYDVKM. This CDR3 spans 16 amino acids. V was clipped by 2 bases and J by 5 bases; unmatched bases: 1. Here the CDR3 reads CASSLGTSGGQNIQYF. The CDR3 DNA reads as TGTGCCAGCAGTTTAGGGACTAGCGGGGGGCAAAACATTCAGTACTTC. Using reference TRBV28 and TRBJ2-4 for the parts outside the CDR3, the full variable domain is DVKVTQSSRYLVKRTGEKVFLECVQDMDHENMFWYRQDPGLGLRLIYFSYDVKMKEKGDIPEGYSVSREKKERFSLILESASTNQTSMYLCASSLGTSGGQNIQYFGAGTRLSVL.

This chain connects TRBV7-2 to TRBJ1-5; D remains unclear. The germline V gene has CDR1 SGHTA and CDR2 FQGNSA. Trimming removed 2 bases at V and 4 bases at J, with 6 bases between. The CDR3 spans 13 residues. The CDR3 spells CASSLTENQPQHF. CDR3 in DNA: TGTGCCAGCAGCTTAACAGAGAATCAGCCCCAGCATTTT.

The chain employs TRBV5-4 and TRBJ2-3, with D possibly TRBD1 on 5 matching bases. From germline, CDR1 is SGHNT and CDR2 YYREEE (reference sequence). V shed 5 bases and J shed 2 bases, with 9 bases lying between them. CDR3 length: 13 amino acids. The CDR3 nucleotides read TGTGCCAGCAGACCGACAGCCACAGATACGCAGTATTTT. Protein sequence: CASRPTATDTQYF.

This clone is a singleton in its sample. CDR3 in DNA: TGTGCCAGCAGGAGCCCGGACAGGGCCTATGGCTACACCTTC. It specifies CASRSPDRAYGYTF. The gene calls are TRBV2 and TRBJ1-2; 8 bases align to TRBD1. This CDR3 is built from 14 residues. V was clipped by 6 bases and J by 4 bases; unmatched bases: 7. Germline values: CDR1 SNHLY, CDR2 FYNNEI.

This chain joins TRBV2 and TRBJ2-3, with 14 bases identical to TRBD2. CDR1 SNHLY and CDR2 FYNNEI come from the germline V gene. The CDR3 is 16 residues long. After removal of 6 bases from V and 3 bases from J, the junction contained 5 bases not matched to a gene. Here the CDR3 DNA reads TGTGCCAGCAGGGGGACTAGCGGGAGTCGAACAGATACGCAGTATTTT. Its protein product is CASRGTSGSRTDTQYF.

The chain is built from TRBV4-1 and TRBJ2-3; possible D gene TRBD1, 6 bases. Trimming removed 4 bases at V and 0 bases at J, with 8 bases between. In germline, CDR1 is MGHRA, CDR2 YSYEKL. This CDR3 spans 14 amino acids. The CDR3: CASSLGGSTDTQYF. In DNA, the CDR3 is TGCGCCAGCAGCCTAGGGGGTAGCACAGATACGCAGTATTTT.

The chain is built from TRBV27 and TRBJ2-1; D remains ambiguous. Germline V gives CDR1 MNHEY, CDR2 SMNVEV (reference sequence). V shed 4 bases and J shed 0 bases, with 10 bases lying between them. The CDR3 has 15 amino acids. This chain's CDR3 is CASSSDPGSYNEQFF. The CDR3 DNA is TGTGCCAGCAGTTCCGACCCAGGCTCCTACAATGAGCAGTTCTTC.

This chain uses TRBV11-3 with TRBJ2-3, with 10 positions matching TRBD2. There are 14 residues in the CDR3. Germline values: CDR1 SGHNT, CDR2 YENEEA. V shed 4 bases, J shed 8 bases, and the junction held 6 bases outside the gene matches. CDR3 sequence reads: CASSSGLAAATQYF. The CDR3 bases are TGTGCCAGCAGCTCTGGACTAGCGGCAGCTACGCAGTATTTT.

The chain combines TRBV21-1 with TRBJ2-2; TRBD2, the table's D call, lacks a check against the DNA. TRBV21-1 is labeled a pseudogene. The CDR3 is 16 residues long. As DNA, the CDR3 is TGTGCCAGCAGCAAAGGATGCCGGGAGAACACCGGGGAGCTGTTTTTT. Translated, it gives CASSKGCRENTGELFF.

V and J are TRBV4-2 and TRBJ2-2; 13 bases map to TRBD2. The CDR3 runs 18 residues. With 1 base clipped from V and 6 bases from J, the junction kept 8 bases outside the gene matches. Germline lookup yields CDR1 LGHNA and CDR2 YNFKEQ. CDR3 DNA sequence: TGTGCCAGCAGCCAAGCTCCCCGGACTAGCGGGAGTGCCGGGGAGCTGTTTTTT. Its translation: CASSQAPRTSGSAGELFF.

V is TRBV2 and J is TRBJ2-1, with 9 positions matching TRBD2. The J segment lost 3 bases and the V segment lost 7 bases, leaving 4 bases of the junction unmatched. The CDR3 has 14 residues. Germline loops: CDR1 SNHLY, CDR2 FYNNEI. CDR3 DNA: TGTGCCAGCACCGGACTAGCGAACTACAATGAGCAGTTCTTC. It specifies CASTGLANYNEQFF.

V is TRBV9 and J is TRBJ1-3; D is unresolved. The V gene lost 2 bases and the J gene lost 0 bases, with 12 bases spanning the gap. CDR1 and CDR2 from the germline V gene are SGDLS and YYNGEE. This CDR3 comprises 16 residues. The CDR3 is CASSVAESYSGNTIYF. CDR3 DNA sequence: TGTGCCAGCAGCGTTGCGGAATCCTACTCTGGAAACACCATATATTTT.